These 27 T cell receptor beta chains share one sample of origin, sequenced in a study of cytomegalovirus exposure and HLA in healthy donors. Amplification used 60 Vbeta primers and 13 Jbeta primers. Data came from immunoSEQ multiplex PCR; TCRdb stores just in-frame clones and leaves some out. The sample has around 140,000 clones, 78% seen once; the top ten hold about 3.2%. The sample consisted of PBMCs. These receptors all come from a female donor in good health and CMV-seronegative.

The CDR3 DNA sequence: TGTGCCAGCAGTGAAAACCCGACGGGGAGCACTGAAGCTTTCTTT. Amino acid sequence: CASSENPTGSTEAFF. The chain couples TRBV2 to TRBJ1-1; D is undetermined. Per germline, CDR1 SNHLY and CDR2 FYNNEI. CDR3 length: 15 amino acids. The germline V and J ends were trimmed by 2 bases and 4 bases, with 14 bases remaining between them. The entire variable domain, with the rest obtained from reference TRBV2 and TRBJ1-1, is as follows: EPEVTQTPSHQVTQMGQEVILRCVPISNHLYFYWYRQILGQKVEFLVSFYNNEISEKSEIFDDQFSVERPDGSNFTLKIRSTKLEDSAMYFCASSENPTGSTEAFFGQGTRLTVV.

Of note for this clone: The junction departs from the called germline gene at one end, perhaps through a read error. This chain connects TRBV14 to TRBJ1-2; D unclear. This CDR3 has 15 residues. Germline values: CDR1 SGHDN, CDR2 FVKESK. CDR3 bases: TGTGCCAGCAGCCAAGACATGATTGCGGGCTATGGCTACCCCTTC. Its translation is CASSQDMIAGYGYPF.

The J gene is TRBJ2-1, the V gene TRBV5-1, with 7 positions matching TRBD1. Germline V gene data show CDR1 as SGHRS and CDR2 as YFSETQ. The V segment lost 0 bases and the J segment 8 bases; nucleotides outside the gene matches: 8. CDR3 length: 15 residues. CDR3 amino acids: CASSLGTGEWDEQFF. The CDR3 nucleotides read TGCGCCAGCAGCTTGGGGACAGGCGAATGGGATGAGCAGTTCTTC.

J is TRBJ2-2 and V is TRBV6-1; 7 bases align to TRBD1. J lost 3 bases, V lost 6 bases, and 7 bases had no gene match. The CDR3 length is 15 residues. CDR1 MNHNS and CDR2 SASEGT come from the germline V gene. This CDR3 reads CASSLRDRDTGELFF. The CDR3 DNA sequence: TGTGCCAGCAGCCTCCGGGACAGAGACACCGGGGAGCTGTTTTTT.

A note on this clone: Germline and junction disagree at one end, which may indicate a read error. The chain has TRBV6-1 and TRBJ1-5; D not resolved. Germline CDR1 is MNHNS and CDR2 is SASEGT. The CDR3 is 14 amino acids. The DNA for the CDR3 is TGTGCCGGCAGTGAATTGGGGAGAAATCAGCCCCAGCATTTT. As protein: CAGSELGRNQPQHF.

CDR3 bases: TGTGCCAGCAGCTTGCAAGCGTTCTACGAGCAGTACTTC. Residues: CASSLQAFYEQYF. The chain employs TRBV5-8 and TRBJ2-7; unclear D gene. Germline loops: CDR1 SGHTS, CDR2 YDEGEE. The CDR3 consists of 13 residues. V was trimmed by 1 base and J by 3 bases, leaving 8 bases between them.

This chain joins TRBV25-1 and TRBJ2-2; tentatively, D is TRBD2 (5 bases). The ends were cut back, 4 bases at V and 5 bases at J, with 11 bases in the middle. The CDR3 consists of 14 residues. In germline, CDR1 is MGHDK, CDR2 SYGVNS. The CDR3 loop reads CASSGGSGTGELFF. In DNA, the CDR3 is TGTGCCAGCAGTGGTGGGAGTGGTACCGGGGAGCTGTTTTTT.

The chain links TRBV7-9 to TRBJ1-5; perhaps TRBD1 as D (5 bases). CDR1 is SEHNR and CDR2 is FQNEAQ in the germline V gene (reference sequence). Trimming removed 3 bases at V and 7 bases at J, with 13 bases between. This CDR3 has 14 amino acids. The DNA for the CDR3 is TGTGCCAGCAGCTTCGGGGGGGTCGGGCAGCCCCAGCATTTT. Encoded protein: CASSFGGVGQPQHF.

The J gene is TRBJ2-1, the V gene TRBV7-9; 10 bases line up with TRBD2. Germline V gene lookup returns CDR1 SEHNR and CDR2 FQNEAQ (reference sequence). The CDR3 runs to 17 residues. The V gene end was trimmed by 2 bases and the J gene end by 3 bases; junction bases not matched to a gene: 7. The CDR3 DNA sequence: TGTGCCAGCAGCTTAACCGGACTAGCGGCGAGCTACAATGAGCAGTTCTTC. This encodes CASSLTGLAASYNEQFF.

V gene TRBV4-1 combines with J gene TRBJ1-5; weak D call: TRBD1 (5 bases). The CDR3 has 17 residues. Between the trimmed V and J ends, which lost 1 base and 4 bases, there was a span of 17 bases. The germline gives CDR1 MGHRA, CDR2 YSYEKL. CDR3 amino acids: CASSQGPGGADNQPQHF. DNA for the CDR3: TGCGCCAGCAGCCAAGGCCCGGGCGGGGCAGATAATCAGCCCCAGCATTTT.

This chain connects TRBV27 to TRBJ1-2; D remains unclear. Germline V gene data show CDR1 as MNHEY and CDR2 as SMNVEV (reference sequence). There are 16 residues in the CDR3. V was cut by 6 bases and J by 8 bases, with 25 bases left in between. In DNA, the CDR3 is TGTGCCAGCAGCCCTCGAGGCTTCTCATCACGAAGGGGCTACACCTTC. Translated, it gives CASSPRGFSSRRGYTF.

This chain joins TRBV7-2 and TRBJ2-1; the match to TRBD2 covers 7 bases. CDR3 length: 15 amino acids. Germline CDR1 is SGHTA and CDR2 is FQGNSA. Trimming removed 0 bases from V and 2 bases from J; junction bases left unmatched: 1. The chain's CDR3 is CASSLAAGPYNEQFF. CDR3 nucleotides: TGTGCCAGCAGCTTAGCAGCGGGGCCCTACAATGAGCAGTTCTTC. The complete variable domain, with remaining parts taken from reference TRBV7-2 and TRBJ2-1, reads GAGVSQSPSNKVTEKGKDVELRCDPISGHTALYWYRQSLGQGLEFLIYFQGNSAPDKSGLPSDRFSAERTGGSVSTLTIQRTQQEDSAVYLCASSLAAGPYNEQFFGPGTRLTVL.

The genes are TRBV29-1 and TRBJ2-5; possibly TRBD2 for D (7 bases). V lost 4 bases, J lost 5 bases, and 14 bases lay in between. The CDR3 loop spans 13 amino acids. CDR1 and CDR2 (germline): SQVTM, ANQGSEA. This chain's CDR3 is CSVGGGGGETQYF. The CDR3 coding sequence is TGCAGCGTTGGAGGGGGAGGGGGGGAGACCCAGTACTTC.

The chain employs TRBV27 and TRBJ1-1; D gene uncertain. Germline V gene data show CDR1 as MNHEY and CDR2 as SMNVEV (reference sequence). V gave up 3 bases and J gave up 1 base, with 6 bases separating them. This CDR3 is 13 amino acids long. CDR3 coding DNA: TGTGCCAGCAGTTTGAGGGAGAACACTGAAGCTTTCTTT. Amino acids: CASSLRENTEAFF.

The V and J genes are TRBV6-5 and TRBJ1-2, with 9 bases matching TRBD1. The CDR3 is 14 residues long. Per germline, CDR1 MNHEY and CDR2 SVGAGI. Germline trimming cut 2 bases from V and 6 bases from J; bases unmatched to any gene: 4. DNA of the CDR3: TGTGCCAGCAGTTACAGCGGGACAGGGCATGGCTACACCTTC. Its protein product is CASSYSGTGHGYTF.

This clone has more than one count but fewer than ten. V is TRBV28 and J is TRBJ2-1, with TRBD1 identical over 9 bases. V lost 6 bases and J lost 0; bases outside the gene matches: 0. Germline loops: CDR1 MDHEN, CDR2 SYDVKM. CDR3 length: 14 residues. The CDR3 protein is CASRTGGSYNEQFF. In DNA form, the CDR3 reads TGTGCCAGCAGGACAGGGGGCTCCTACAATGAGCAGTTCTTC.

This chain joins TRBV19 and TRBJ2-2; 7 bases are shared with TRBD1. The CDR3 extends over 14 amino acids. CDR1 and CDR2 from the germline V gene are LNHDA and SQIVND (reference sequence). V lost 4 bases, J lost 3 bases, and 2 bases stayed unmatched. CDR3 sequence (DNA): TGTGCCAGTAGTACTACAGGGGACACCGGGGAGCTGTTTTTT. This gives the protein CASSTTGDTGELFF. The full variable domain, with the rest looked up from reference TRBV19 and TRBJ2-2, is DGGITQSPKYLFRKEGQNVTLSCEQNLNHDAMYWYRQDPGQGLRLIYYSQIVNDFQKGDIAEGYSVSREKKESFPLTVTSAQKNPTAFYLCASSTTGDTGELFFGEGSRLTVL.

J is TRBJ2-5 and V is TRBV18; unclear D gene. Germline V gene sequence: CDR1 KGHSH, CDR2 LQKENI. The CDR3 is 12 residues long. With 6 bases removed from V and 4 bases from J, the gap between germline ends came to 9 bases. The CDR3 here is CASSPRRETQYF. The CDR3 nucleotides read TGTGCCAGCTCCCCGCGGAGAGAGACCCAGTACTTC.

The CDR3 here is CASSSWTGRGYTF. The CDR3 DNA reads TGTGCCAGCAGTTCCTGGACAGGACGAGGCTACACCTTC. The chain links TRBV6-5 to TRBJ1-2, with 7 nucleotides matching TRBD1. This CDR3 contains 13 residues. The V gene end was trimmed by 4 bases and the J gene end by 8 bases; junction bases not matched to a gene: 7. Germline V CDR1 and CDR2: MNHEY, SVGAGI.

The chain uses TRBV7-9 and TRBJ2-7; maybe TRBD1 (5 bases). Trimming removed 5 bases at V and 2 bases at J, with 19 bases between. The CDR3 totals 16 residues. CDR1 SEHNR and CDR2 FQNEAQ come from the germline V gene (reference sequence). This CDR3 reads CASSVGARVGTYEQYF. The CDR3 DNA follows: TGTGCCAGCAGCGTAGGGGCCAGGGTTGGGACCTACGAGCAGTACTTC.

The sample holds a few counts of this clone. This rearrangement joins TRBV5-1 to TRBJ2-1; the match to TRBD1 covers 9 bases. From germline, CDR1 is SGHRS and CDR2 YFSETQ. The CDR3 spans 15 residues. The V and J ends lost 4 bases and 4 bases, in that order; junction bases with no gene match: 6. The CDR3 sequence: CASSQGTGSYNEQFF. CDR3 DNA: TGCGCCAGCAGCCAAGGGACAGGGTCTTACAATGAGCAGTTCTTC. The full variable domain, rest sourced from reference TRBV5-1 and TRBJ2-1, is KAGVTQTPRYLIKTRGQQVTLSCSPISGHRSVSWYQQTPGQGLQFLFEYFSETQRNKGNFPGRFSGRQFSNSRSEMNVSTLELGDSALYLCASSQGTGSYNEQFFGPGTRLTVL.

V and J are TRBV9 and TRBJ2-1; 10 bases are a match to TRBD2. Germline trimming cut 0 bases from V and 5 bases from J; bases unmatched to any gene: 8. Germline V CDR1 and CDR2: SGDLS, YYNGEE. The CDR3 sequence is 17 residues long. This CDR3 reads CASSVDLAGGLNNEQFF. The CDR3 nucleotides read TGTGCCAGCAGCGTAGATTTAGCGGGGGGCTTAAACAATGAGCAGTTCTTC.

The sample holds a few counts of this clone. This sequence joins TRBV29-1 and TRBJ2-7, with 11 nucleotides matching TRBD1. V was pared by 6 bases and J by 5 bases, with 3 bases of the junction left unmatched. CDR3 length: 12 amino acids. Germline V lookup: CDR1 SQVTM, CDR2 ANQGSEA. CDR3 DNA sequence: TGCAGCGTGCGGACAGGGGGCCACGAGCAGTACTTC. Its protein product is CSVRTGGHEQYF.

The chain uses TRBV7-6 and TRBJ2-1, with 12 bases matching TRBD2. This CDR3 has 15 amino acids. Per the germline V gene, CDR1 is SGHVS and CDR2 is FNYEAQ. V shed 4 bases, J shed 10 bases, and the junction held 8 bases outside the gene matches. CDR3 nucleotides: TGTGCCAGCAGCTCCTGGACTAGCGGGACAAAAGAGCAGTTCTTC. Translating it yields CASSSWTSGTKEQFF. Filled out from reference TRBV7-6 and TRBJ2-1, the complete variable domain reads GAGVSQSPRYKVTKRGQDVALRCDPISGHVSLYWYRQALGQGPEFLTYFNYEAQQDKSGLPNDRFSAERPEGSISTLTIQRTEQRDSAMYRCASSSWTSGTKEQFFGPGTRLTVL.

The chain employs TRBV4-1 and TRBJ1-6, with a tentative D call TRBD1 (6 bases). V lost 0 bases and J 3 bases, leaving 15 bases between the germline ends. Germline loops: CDR1 MGHRA, CDR2 YSYEKL. This CDR3 has 18 amino acids. The CDR3 region is CASSQDPGGADYNSPLHF. The DNA of the CDR3 is TGCGCCAGCAGCCAAGATCCGGGGGGGGCTGACTATAATTCACCCCTCCACTTT.

V usage is TRBV4-3 and J usage is TRBJ2-5; D is unresolved. Germline lookup yields CDR1 LGHNA and CDR2 YSLEER. Trimming shortened V by 1 base and J by 3 bases, and 6 bases separated the two germline ends. This CDR3 has 13 residues. The CDR3 DNA follows: TGCGCCAGCAGCCAAGTTTTAAAAGAGACCCAGTACTTC. The encoded protein is CASSQVLKETQYF.

This clone was observed once. The chain joins TRBV10-2 to TRBJ2-7; 7 bases line up with TRBD2. The CDR3 sequence is 15 residues long. V lost 2 bases, J lost 0 bases, and 4 bases stayed unmatched. Per the germline V gene, CDR1 is WSHSY and CDR2 is SAAADI. The CDR3 DNA reads as TGCGCCAGCAGTGAGGCTAGCGGCCACTCCTACGAGCAGTACTTC. The encoded protein is CASSEASGHSYEQYF.